This T cell receptor beta chain was sequenced during a study of T cell responses to AZD1222 COVID-19 vaccine. In the study overall: Pooled samples include second doses given at about 4 or 12 weeks.

The CDR3 spans 15 residues. The germline V and J ends were trimmed by 1 base and 3 bases, with 12 bases remaining between them. Germline V gene sequence: CDR1 LGHNA, CDR2 YNFKEQ. This clone was counted at least ten times. As yet, its antigen is unknown. The data were produced by immunoSEQ multiplex PCR, yet TCRdb's version contains in-frame clones alone and is incomplete. The table shows about 92,000 clones, with around 86% occurring only once. Study-wide points: The CD4 TCRs associated with vaccination extended across spike and predominated at 160-218 and 743-854. The donor cohort was predominantly white British with a female majority, and clonal diversity may have been underestimated.

The source is an adult in good health. The sample in question was peripheral blood, obtained on day 0 of AZD1222 vaccination. V gene TRBV4-2 combines with J gene TRBJ1-2; D is uncertain. CDR3 coding DNA: TGTGCCAGCAGCCAAGCGGCAGTTAGGGACTATGGCTACACCTTC. It codes for CASSQAAVRDYGYTF.